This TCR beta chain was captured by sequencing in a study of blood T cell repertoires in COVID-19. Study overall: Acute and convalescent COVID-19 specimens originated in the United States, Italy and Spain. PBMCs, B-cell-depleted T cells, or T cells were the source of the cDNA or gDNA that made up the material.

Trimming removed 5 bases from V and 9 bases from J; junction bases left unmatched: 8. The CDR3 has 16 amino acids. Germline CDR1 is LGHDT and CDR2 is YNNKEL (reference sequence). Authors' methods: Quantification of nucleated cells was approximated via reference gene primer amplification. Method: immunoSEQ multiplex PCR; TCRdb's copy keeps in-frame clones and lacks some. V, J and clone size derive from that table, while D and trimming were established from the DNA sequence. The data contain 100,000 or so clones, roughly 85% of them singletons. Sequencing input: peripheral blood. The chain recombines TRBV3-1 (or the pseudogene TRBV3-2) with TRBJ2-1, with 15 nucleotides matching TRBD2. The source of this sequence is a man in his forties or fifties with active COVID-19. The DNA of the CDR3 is TGTGCCAGCAGCTTCGGACTAGCGGGGGGGCCAGGTGAGCAGTTCTTC. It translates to CASSFGLAGGPGEQFF.